This passage covers 19 T cell receptor beta chains from one sample sequenced in a study of PD-1 and CTLA-4 blockade in melanoma. Some clones are missing from TCRdb's copy, which holds only in-frame ones; the method was immunoSEQ multiplex PCR. The sample has around 32,000 clones, 70% to 90% seen once. The sequencing here drew on CD8+ T cells from peripheral blood, taken before anti-PD-1 treatment. These receptors all come from a human donor with melanoma.

V and J are TRBV19 and TRBJ1-1; possibly TRBD1 for D (5 bases). Germline CDR1 and CDR2: LNHDA and SQIVND (reference sequence). CDR3 size: 17 residues. Between the trimmed V and J ends, which lost 3 bases and 0 bases, there was a span of 17 bases. The CDR3 nucleotides are TGTGCCAGTAGTATCGCCTCGGACGGACACATGAACACTGAAGCTTTCTTT. Translation: CASSIASDGHMNTEAFF.

The chain joins TRBV6-5 to TRBJ2-3; perhaps TRBD2 as D (5 bases). From germline, CDR1 is MNHEY and CDR2 SVGAGI. Trimming cost V 0 bases and J 3 bases, with 10 bases left between them. The CDR3 covers 15 residues. CDR3 residues: CASSYSEGGTDTQYF. The CDR3, as DNA: TGTGCCAGCAGTTACTCGGAAGGAGGAACAGATACGCAGTATTTT.

Written as DNA, the CDR3 is TGTGCCAGCAGTGCCGGGACAGGGAGCGGGGAGCTGTTTTTT. As protein: CASSAGTGSGELFF. This sequence joins TRBV6-2 or TRBV6-3 and TRBJ2-2, with TRBD1 identical over 9 bases. With 5 bases clipped from V and 7 bases from J, the junction kept 5 bases outside the gene matches. Germline values: CDR1 MNHEY, CDR2 SVGEGT. The CDR3 runs 14 residues.

The V and J genes are TRBV10-2 and TRBJ1-1, with D maybe TRBD1 (5 bases). The germline V gene has CDR1 WSHSY and CDR2 SAAADI. This CDR3 region has 16 residues. Trimming took 0 bases from V and 5 from J, leaving 16 bases between them. CDR3 sequence (DNA): TGCGCCAGCAGTGAGTCGACTGAGGGGCTAACGACTGAAGCTTTCTTT. It codes for CASSESTEGLTTEAFF.

The chain employs TRBV19 and TRBJ1-5, with D maybe TRBD1 (5 bases). The germline V gene has CDR1 LNHDA and CDR2 SQIVND (reference sequence). Trimming stripped 2 bases from V and 4 bases from J, with 12 bases between. The CDR3 consists of 15 residues. The CDR3 DNA is TGTGCCAGTAGTATAAGCTCCGGGGGTAATCAGCCCCAGCATTTT. Protein sequence: CASSISSGGNQPQHF.

Here the CDR3 reads CASSPRGPGNTEAFF. The CDR3, as DNA: TGTGCCAGCAGCCCCAGGGGGCCTGGGAACACTGAAGCTTTCTTT. V usage is TRBV7-9 and J usage is TRBJ1-1; 8 positions agree with TRBD1. The junction had 6 bases not matched to a gene; V was cut back by 5 bases and J by 1 base. The length of the CDR3 is 15 residues. Germline V gene sequence: CDR1 SEHNR, CDR2 FQNEAQ (reference sequence).

The rearrangement joins TRBV30 to TRBJ1-2; D unclear. This CDR3 contains 12 residues. CDR1 GTSNPN and CDR2 SVGIG come from the germline V gene (reference sequence). V dropped 0 bases and J dropped 6 bases, with 8 bases sitting between them. For the CDR3, the DNA is TGTGCCTGGAGTGTACCGGCAAATGGCTACACCTTC. This sequence encodes CAWSVPANGYTF.

This clone has a handful of counts. V gene TRBV12-3 or TRBV12-4 combines with J gene TRBJ1-6; D is ambiguous. The V end lost 4 bases, the J end lost 5 bases, and 3 bases lay between the germline ends. The length of the CDR3 is 12 residues. CDR3: CASSYNNSPLHF. CDR3 sequence (DNA): TGTGCCAGCAGTTATAATAATTCACCCCTCCACTTT.

The CDR3 sequence is CASSLVASGYYEQYF. Here the CDR3 DNA reads TGTGCCAGCAGCTTAGTGGCTAGCGGGTACTACGAGCAGTACTTC. J is TRBJ2-7 and V is TRBV7-8, with 8 bases matching TRBD2. This CDR3 has 15 amino acids. With V trimmed by 1 base and J by 3 bases, 5 bases remained unmatched. Germline V CDR1 and CDR2: SGHVS, FQNEAQ.

V is TRBV19 and J is TRBJ1-1; D may be TRBD1 (5 bases). Germline CDR1 and CDR2: LNHDA and SQIVND (reference sequence). The CDR3 has 14 residues. Trimming stripped 3 bases from V and 1 base from J, with 9 bases between. CDR3 nucleotides: TGTGCCAGTAGTATTACAGGCAAGAACACTGAAGCTTTCTTT. Translated, it gives CASSITGKNTEAFF.

This rearrangement joins TRBV19 to TRBJ2-1, with unresolved D. Germline V CDR1 and CDR2: LNHDA, SQIVND (reference sequence). V was shortened by 5 bases and J by 7 bases, with 6 bases between the two germline ends. The CDR3 length is 11 residues. The CDR3 loop is CASSSMNEQFF. CDR3 DNA sequence: TGTGCCAGTAGTTCGATGAATGAGCAGTTCTTC.

The chain recombines TRBV5-5 with TRBJ2-5; D gene unclear. The CDR3 runs 15 residues. CDR1 SGHKS and CDR2 YYEKEE come from the germline V gene (reference sequence). V shed 2 bases and J shed 0 bases, with 11 bases lying between them. CDR3 in amino acids: CASSLWPPHQETQYF. For the CDR3, the DNA is TGTGCCAGCAGCTTATGGCCGCCCCACCAAGAGACCCAGTACTTC.

With respect to this clone: Other DNA variants within this sample encode the same CDR3. The chain carries TRBV5-4 and TRBJ1-1; possible D gene TRBD1, 5 bases. V lost 4 bases to trimming and J lost 1 base, with 8 bases between them. This CDR3 is built from 13 residues. The germline V gene has CDR1 SGHNT and CDR2 YYREEE (reference sequence). The CDR3 DNA reads as TGTGCCAGCAGCAGGGACGGGAACACTGAAGCTTTCTTT. This codes for CASSRDGNTEAFF.

This clone was detected a few times. The CDR3 is CAWILYRGNTEAFF. CDR3 nucleotide sequence: TGTGCCTGGATCCTTTACCGGGGGAATACTGAAGCTTTCTTT. The chain uses TRBV30 and TRBJ1-1; D is possibly TRBD1 (5 bases). Trimming shortened V by 4 bases and J by 5 bases, and 17 bases separated the two germline ends. Germline V lookup: CDR1 GTSNPN, CDR2 SVGIG (reference sequence). CDR3 length equals 14 residues.

The chain links TRBV3-1 (or the pseudogene TRBV3-2) to TRBJ1-4; TRBD1 might be the D (6 bases). V was clipped by 2 bases and J by 6 bases, with 19 bases between them. CDR3 length: 17 amino acids. Germline CDR1 LGHDT, CDR2 YNNKEL (reference sequence). The CDR3 sequence: CASSQRPQGIEDEKLFF. In nucleotides, the CDR3 is TGTGCCAGCAGCCAAAGACCGCAGGGGATAGAGGATGAAAAACTGTTTTTT.

V usage is TRBV9 and J usage is TRBJ2-1; 7 bases are shared with TRBD1. Germline values: CDR1 SGDLS, CDR2 YYNGEE. CDR3 length: 15 residues. The V and J ends lost 0 bases and 5 bases, in that order; junction bases with no gene match: 5. The CDR3 sequence: CASSVGQGFNNEQFF. The DNA of the CDR3 is TGTGCCAGCAGCGTAGGACAGGGTTTCAACAATGAGCAGTTCTTC.

The J gene is TRBJ2-2, the V gene TRBV24-1; D possibly matches TRBD1 or TRBD2 (5 bases each). V dropped 0 bases and J dropped 6 bases, with 13 bases sitting between them. This CDR3 has 16 amino acids. Germline assignment: CDR1 KGHDR and CDR2 SFDVKD. The CDR3 sequence is CATSDLPTGRAGELFF. The CDR3 DNA is TGTGCCACCAGTGATTTGCCAACGGGACGGGCCGGGGAGCTGTTTTTT.

The chain links TRBV5-1 to TRBJ2-2, with 10 positions matching TRBD1. The CDR3 has 16 residues. CDR1 is SGHRS, CDR2 YFSETQ, per germline. V shed 3 bases, J shed 6 bases, and the junction held 8 bases outside the gene matches. CDR3 sequence reads: CASSYPDRGSSGELFF. CDR3 DNA: TGCGCCAGCAGCTACCCGGACAGGGGGTCTTCCGGGGAGCTGTTTTTT.

The rearrangement uses TRBV7-9 and TRBJ1-1; the match to TRBD1 covers 10 bases. The CDR3 covers 13 residues. With 11 bases clipped from V and 3 bases from J, the junction kept 6 bases outside the gene matches. The germline CDR1 and CDR2 sequences are SEHNR and FQNEAQ (reference sequence). Here the CDR3 DNA reads TGTGCCTTTAGACAGGGGGCGGACACTGAAGCTTTCTTT. Residues: CAFRQGADTEAFF. Using reference TRBV7-9 and TRBJ1-1 for the parts outside the CDR3, the full variable domain is DTGVSQNPRHKITKRGQNVTFRCDPISEHNRLYWYRQTLGQGPEFLTYFQNEAQLEKSRLLSDRFSAERPKGSFSTLEIQRTEQGDSAMYLCAFRQGADTEAFFGQGTRLTVV.